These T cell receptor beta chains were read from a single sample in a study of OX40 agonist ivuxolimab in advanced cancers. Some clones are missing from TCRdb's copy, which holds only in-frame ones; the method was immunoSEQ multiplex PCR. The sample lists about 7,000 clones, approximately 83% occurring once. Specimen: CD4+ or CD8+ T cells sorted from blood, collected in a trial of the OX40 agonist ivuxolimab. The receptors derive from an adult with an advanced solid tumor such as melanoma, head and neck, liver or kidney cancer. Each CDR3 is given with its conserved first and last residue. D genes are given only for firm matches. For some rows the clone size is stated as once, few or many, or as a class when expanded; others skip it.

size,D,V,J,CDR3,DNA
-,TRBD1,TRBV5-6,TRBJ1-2,CASSPGTGYGYTF,TGTGCCAGCAGCCCCGGGACAGGCTATGGCTACACCTTC
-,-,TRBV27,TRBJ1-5,CASSLAHPGPKVSSAQGQPQHF,TGTGCCAGCAGTCTCGCTCACCCGGGACCGAAAGTTTCAAGTGCCCAGGGACAGCCCCAGCATTTT
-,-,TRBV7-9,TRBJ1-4,CASSLDASVNEKLFF,TGTGCCAGCAGCTTAGATGCCAGCGTTAATGAAAAACTGTTTTTT
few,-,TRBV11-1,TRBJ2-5,CASSLRTAQETQYF,TGTGCCAGCAGCTTACGGACAGCACAAGAGACCCAGTACTTC
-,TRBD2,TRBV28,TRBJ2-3,CASSSLLTSGGTDTQYF,TGTGCCAGCAGTTCCCTCTTGACTAGCGGGGGGACAGATACGCAGTATTTT
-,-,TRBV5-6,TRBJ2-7,CASSVRLVPHEQYF,TGTGCCAGCAGCGTGAGACTAGTCCCCCACGAGCAGTACTTC
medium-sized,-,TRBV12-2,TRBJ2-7,CASRLTPHTAGDLEQYF,TGTGCAAGTCGCTTAACGCCGCATACAGCGGGAGACCTCGAGCAGTACTTC
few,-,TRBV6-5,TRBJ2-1,CASRQYNEQFF,TGTGCCAGCAGACAATACAATGAGCAGTTCTTC
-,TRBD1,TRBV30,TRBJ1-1,CALFPGTGVNTEAFF,TGTGCCTTATTTCCCGGGACAGGAGTGAACACTGAAGCTTTCTTT
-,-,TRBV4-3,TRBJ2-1,CASSHGSYNEQFF,TGCGCCAGCAGCCATGGCTCCTACAATGAGCAGTTCTTC
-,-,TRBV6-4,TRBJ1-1,CASSLSPNTEAFF,TGTGCCAGCAGTCTGTCGCCGAACACTGAAGCTTTCTTT
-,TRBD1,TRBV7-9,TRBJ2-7,CASSERQGRSYEQYF,TGTGCCAGCAGTGAGAGACAGGGGAGGTCCTACGAGCAGTACTTC
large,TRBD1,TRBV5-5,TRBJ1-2,CASSLSGTGAMIHYGYTF,TGTGCCAGCAGCTTGTCCGGGACAGGGGCCATGATTCACTATGGCTACACCTTC
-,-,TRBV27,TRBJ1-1,CASSFMGNTEAFF,TGTGCCAGCAGTTTTATGGGGAACACTGAAGCTTTCTTT
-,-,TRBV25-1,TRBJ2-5,CASSELKETQYF,TGTGCCAGCAGTGAACTCAAAGAGACCCAGTACTTC
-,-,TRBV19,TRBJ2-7,CASSTRETYEQYF,TGTGCCAGTAGTACCCGAGAGACCTACGAGCAGTACTTC
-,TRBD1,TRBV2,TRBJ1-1,CASILDRDDTEAFF,TGTGCCAGCATTTTAGACAGGGACGACACTGAAGCTTTCTTT
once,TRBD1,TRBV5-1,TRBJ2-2,CASSLYYRGPDTGELFF,TGCGCCAGCAGCTTATACTACAGGGGGCCGGACACCGGGGAGCTGTTTTTT
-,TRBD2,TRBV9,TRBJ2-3,CASSAKTTSVDTQYF,TGTGCCAGCAGCGCGAAAACGACTAGCGTAGATACGCAGTATTTT
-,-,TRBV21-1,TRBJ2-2,CASSKVRRYTGELFF,TGTGCCAGCAGCAAAGTGAGGAGATACACCGGGGAGCTGTTTTTT
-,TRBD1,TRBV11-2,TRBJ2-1,CASSLGTGANEQFF,TGTGCCAGCAGCTTGGGGACAGGGGCAAATGAGCAGTTCTTC
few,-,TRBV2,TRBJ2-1,CASLDTHNEQFF,TGTGCCAGCCTCGACACTCACAATGAGCAGTTCTTC
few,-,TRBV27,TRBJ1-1,CASREWGANTEAFF,TGTGCCAGCAGGGAGTGGGGGGCGAACACTGAAGCTTTCTTT
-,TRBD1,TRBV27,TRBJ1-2,CASSYQGASYGYTF,TGTGCCAGCAGTTACCAGGGGGCTTCCTATGGCTACACCTTC
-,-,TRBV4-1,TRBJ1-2,CASSQDPGNNYGYTF,TGCGCCAGCAGCCAAGATCCGGGGAATAACTATGGCTACACCTTC
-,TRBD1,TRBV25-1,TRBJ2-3,CASSDDRGLGDTQYF,TGTGCCAGCAGTGACGACAGGGGGCTGGGAGATACGCAGTATTTT
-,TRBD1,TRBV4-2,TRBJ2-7,CASSQDTGGLTTYEQYF,TGTGCCAGCAGCCAAGATACAGGGGGGCTTACAACCTACGAGCAGTACTTC
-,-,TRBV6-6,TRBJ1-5,CASSHSNQPQHF,TGTGCCAGCAGCCATAGCAATCAGCCCCAGCATTTT
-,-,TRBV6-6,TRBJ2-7,CASSPGGARTYEQYF,TGTGCCAGCAGTCCCGGTGGGGCCCGGACCTACGAGCAGTACTTC
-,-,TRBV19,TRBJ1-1,CASSPPMGNAFF,TGTGCCAGTAGCCCCCCGATGGGGAATGCTTTCTTT
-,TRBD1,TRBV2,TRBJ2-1,CASRPGQGVHNEQFF,TGTGCCAGCAGGCCGGGACAGGGCGTCCACAATGAGCAGTTCTTC